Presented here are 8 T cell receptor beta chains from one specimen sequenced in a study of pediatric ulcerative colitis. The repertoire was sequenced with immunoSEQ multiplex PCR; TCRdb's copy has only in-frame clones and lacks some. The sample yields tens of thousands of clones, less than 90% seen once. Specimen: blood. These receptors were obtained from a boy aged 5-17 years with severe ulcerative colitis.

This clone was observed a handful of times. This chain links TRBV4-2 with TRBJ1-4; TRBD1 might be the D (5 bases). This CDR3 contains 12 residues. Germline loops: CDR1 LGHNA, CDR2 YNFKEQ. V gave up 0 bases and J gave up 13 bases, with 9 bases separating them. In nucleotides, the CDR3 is TGTGCCAGCAGCCAAGAAGGCGGGGGACTGTTTTTT. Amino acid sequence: CASSQEGGGLFF.

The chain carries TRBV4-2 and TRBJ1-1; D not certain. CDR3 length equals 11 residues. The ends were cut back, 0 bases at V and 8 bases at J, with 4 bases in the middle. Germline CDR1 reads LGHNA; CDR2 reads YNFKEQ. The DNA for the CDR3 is TGTGCCAGCAGCCAAGAGTCAGAAGCTTTCTTT. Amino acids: CASSQESEAFF.

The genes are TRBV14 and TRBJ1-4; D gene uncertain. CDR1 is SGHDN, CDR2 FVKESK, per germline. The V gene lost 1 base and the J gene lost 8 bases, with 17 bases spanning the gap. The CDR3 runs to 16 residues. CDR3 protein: CASSQGRRVREEKLFF. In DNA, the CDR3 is TGTGCCAGCAGCCAAGGCCGGCGCGTTAGGGAGGAAAAACTGTTTTTT.

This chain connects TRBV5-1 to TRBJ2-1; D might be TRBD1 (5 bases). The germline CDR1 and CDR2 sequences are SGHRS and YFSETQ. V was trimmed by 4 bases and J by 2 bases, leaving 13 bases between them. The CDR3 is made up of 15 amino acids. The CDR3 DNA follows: TGCGCCAGCAGCACGACAGACAGTCCCTACAATGAGCAGTTCTTC. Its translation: CASSTTDSPYNEQFF.

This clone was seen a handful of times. The CDR3: CASSSGNYGYTF. CDR3 DNA sequence: TGTGCCAGCTCTTCAGGGAACTATGGCTACACCTTC. The rearrangement links TRBV18 to TRBJ1-2; TRBD1 is a possible D gene (5 bases). Germline V gene lookup returns CDR1 KGHSH and CDR2 LQKENI. Deletions cut 6 bases from V and 2 bases from J, with 7 bases between. CDR3 length: 12 residues.

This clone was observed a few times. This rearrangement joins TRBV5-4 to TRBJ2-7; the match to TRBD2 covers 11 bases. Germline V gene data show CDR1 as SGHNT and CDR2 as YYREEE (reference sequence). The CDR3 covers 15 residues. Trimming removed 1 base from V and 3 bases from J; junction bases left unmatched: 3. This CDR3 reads CASSLPGLADYEQYF. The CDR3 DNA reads TGTGCCAGCAGCTTGCCGGGACTAGCGGACTACGAGCAGTACTTC.

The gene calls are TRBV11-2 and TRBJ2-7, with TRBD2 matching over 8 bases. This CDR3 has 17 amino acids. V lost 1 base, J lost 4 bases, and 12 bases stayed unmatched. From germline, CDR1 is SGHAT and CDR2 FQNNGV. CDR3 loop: CASSLVPSGSGGYEQYF. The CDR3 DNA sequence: TGTGCCAGCAGCTTAGTCCCAAGCGGGAGTGGTGGGTACGAGCAGTACTTC. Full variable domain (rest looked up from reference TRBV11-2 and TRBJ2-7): EAGVAQSPRYKIIEKRQSVAFWCNPISGHATLYWYQQILGQGPKLLIQFQNNGVVDDSQLPKDRFSAERLKGVDSTLKIQPAKLEDSAVYLCASSLVPSGSGGYEQYFGPGTRLTVT.

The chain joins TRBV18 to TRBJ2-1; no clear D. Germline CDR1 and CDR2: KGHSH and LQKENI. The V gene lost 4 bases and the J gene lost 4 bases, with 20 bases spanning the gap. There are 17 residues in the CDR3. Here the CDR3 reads CASSLLPMEQIYNEQFF. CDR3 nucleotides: TGTGCCAGCTCACTCCTCCCGATGGAACAGATTTACAATGAGCAGTTCTTC.